A selection of T cell receptor beta chains follows, all from one sample in a study of T cell changes during pregnancy in multiple sclerosis. Profiled with immunoSEQ multiplex PCR; TCRdb holds only in-frame clones, not every one. Among about 27,000 clones listed, 88% were seen once. This sample comprised CD8+ T cells from peripheral blood mononuclear cells, obtained in the second trimester of pregnancy. These TCRs come from a female donor with multiple sclerosis, enrolled in a pregnancy study. Each CDR3 is given with its conserved first and last residue. Fields, in order: V gene, J gene, clone size, D gene, CDR3 protein, CDR3 DNA. D genes are given only for firm matches. Clone sizes are given selectively: once, few, many, or a class where the clone is expanded.

TRBV5-5,TRBJ2-7,NA,NA,CASSPTRQISYEQYF,TGTGCCAGCAGCCCCACCCGACAGATCTCCTACGAGCAGTACTTC
TRBV2,TRBJ1-2,NA,NA,CASSEAWREVYGYTF,TGTGCCAGCAGTGAAGCTTGGAGGGAGGTCTATGGCTACACCTTC
TRBV7-3,TRBJ2-1,NA,NA,CASSSARENEQFF,TGTGCCAGCAGCTCCGCTCGGGAGAATGAGCAGTTCTTC
TRBV10-3,TRBJ2-3,NA,TRBD2,CAISSTSGGLSTDTQYF,TGTGCCATCAGTAGTACTAGCGGGGGGCTCAGCACAGATACGCAGTATTTT
TRBV7-2,TRBJ1-6,NA,TRBD1,CASSYRGRDSPLHF,TGTGCCAGCAGCTATAGGGGGCGGGATTCACCCCTCCACTTT
TRBV28,TRBJ2-5,once,TRBD2,CASSFELAEQETQYF,TGTGCCAGCAGTTTCGAGCTAGCGGAACAAGAGACCCAGTACTTC
TRBV7-9,TRBJ2-3,once,TRBD2,CASSLGGLTQYF,TGTGCCAGCAGCTTAGGGGGACTAACGCAGTATTTT
TRBV5-1,TRBJ1-1,NA,TRBD1,CASSPQGQSTEAFF,TGCGCCAGCAGCCCCCAGGGACAGAGCACTGAAGCTTTCTTT
TRBV7-8,TRBJ1-1,NA,NA,CASSFGGGSEAFF,TGTGCCAGCAGCTTTGGTGGGGGGAGTGAAGCTTTCTTT
TRBV7-2,TRBJ1-1,few,TRBD1,CASSLATTLPGQGKAFF,TGTGCCAGCAGCTTAGCTACTACCCTTCCGGGACAGGGGAAAGCTTTCTTT
TRBV6-5,TRBJ1-5,NA,NA,CASSLQGPNQPQHF,TGTGCCAGCAGTCTACAGGGTCCCAATCAGCCCCAGCATTTT
TRBV6-5,TRBJ2-1,NA,TRBD1,CASRGQGLNEQFF,TGTGCCAGCAGGGGACAGGGTCTGAATGAGCAGTTCTTC
TRBV27,TRBJ1-5,NA,NA,CASSPNRGGIPGQPQHF,TGTGCCAGCAGTCCCAACCGGGGGGGGATCCCTGGTCAGCCCCAGCATTTT
TRBV10-3,TRBJ2-2,NA,NA,CAISDRVNTGELFF,TGTGCCATCAGTGACAGGGTGAACACCGGGGAGCTGTTTTTT
TRBV15,TRBJ2-1,NA,NA,CATTPRGVGNEQFF,TGTGCCACCACCCCGCGAGGCGTGGGCAATGAGCAGTTCTTC
TRBV6-6,TRBJ1-2,NA,TRBD1,CASEPGGAGGYTF,TGTGCCAGTGAACCAGGGGGCGCGGGGGGCTACACCTTC
TRBV6-5,TRBJ1-2,NA,NA,CASSDTISGSRGYTF,TGTGCCAGCAGCGACACCATCTCAGGGTCTCGGGGCTACACCTTC
TRBV15,TRBJ2-5,NA,NA,CATSRDELETQYF,TGTGCCACCAGCAGAGATGAGCTCGAGACCCAGTACTTC
TRBV19,TRBJ2-7,once,NA,CATSGQGREQYF,TGTGCCACCTCAGGGCAGGGGCGAGAGCAGTACTTC
TRBV10-2,TRBJ1-1,NA,NA,CASEEGLATEAFF,TGCGCCAGCGAGGAGGGGTTGGCCACTGAAGCTTTCTTT
TRBV19,TRBJ1-1,NA,TRBD1,CASSTPTGDIDTEAFF,TGTGCCAGTAGTACCCCGACAGGGGATATTGACACTGAAGCTTTCTTT
TRBV6-6,TRBJ2-7,NA,TRBD1,CASSYSGTGMDF,TGTGCCAGCAGTTACTCCGGGACAGGGATGGACTTC
TRBV30,TRBJ1-1,NA,TRBD1,CAWSMTGGTEAFF,TGTGCCTGGAGTATGACAGGGGGCACTGAAGCTTTCTTT
TRBV2,TRBJ1-2,NA,NA,CASSVTGTPYYGYTF,TGTGCCAGCAGTGTTACAGGGACCCCCTACTATGGCTACACCTTC
TRBV11-3,TRBJ2-5,once,TRBD1,CASSAGTGGLKTQYF,TGTGCCAGCAGCGCAGGGACAGGGGGCTTGAAGACCCAGTACTTC
TRBV7-5,TRBJ2-2,once,NA,CARSTRTGGMGGELFF,TGTGCCAGAAGCACCAGGACAGGGGGAATGGGCGGGGAGCTGTTTTTT
TRBV27,TRBJ2-7,NA,TRBD2,CASNKRDSYEQYF,TGTGCCAGCAATAAGCGGGATTCCTACGAGCAGTACTTC
TRBV7-9,TRBJ2-2,once,NA,CASSQGTTELFF,TGTGCCAGCAGCCAGGGGACAACCGAGCTGTTTTTT
TRBV28,TRBJ2-7,once,TRBD1,CASGDRFYEQYF,TGTGCCAGCGGGGACAGATTCTACGAGCAGTACTTC